In its sample, the clone carrying this T cell receptor beta chain was seen a few times. Its antigen is unknown. This sample was taken from a study of T-cell memory formation after mild COVID-19. TCRdb re-analysed the 5' RACE reads in MiXCR, keeping a single row per CDR3 protein. The sample includes under 85,000 distinct CDR3 sequences, approximately 13% of them seen just once. Findings of the study overall: CD4+ contracting clones were found mainly in CM and EM, and CD8+ ones in EMRA.

CDR3 length equals 13 residues. V was cut by 7 bases and J by 2 bases, with 14 bases left in between. Germline CDR1 reads GTSNPN; CDR2 reads SVGIG (reference sequence). The rearrangement uses TRBV30 and TRBJ2-5, with a weak D call TRBD1 (6 bases). The TCR originated in an adult woman who had mild COVID-19 (a few samples of this study predate the infection). Cell type and time point are not known. The sequenced sample was PBMCs or a T cell subset sorted from them (not recorded which). The DNA of the CDR3 is TGTGCCTTACGGGACACCTCACAAGAGACCCAGTACTTC. It specifies CALRDTSQETQYF.